A single sample is the source of the 17 T cell receptor beta chains below, sequenced in a study of CD8 T cells in ankylosing spondylitis. TCRdb reprocessed the 5' RACE reads with MiXCR, giving one entry per CDR3 protein. The sample consists of 340,000 or so distinct CDR3 sequences, about 15% of them appearing once. Sequenced input: blood, either unsorted or a sorted T cell fraction (not recorded which). The receptors derive from a male donor with ankylosing spondylitis or in good health (not recorded which).

The V gene is TRBV20-1, the J gene TRBJ2-1, with 9 bases identical to TRBD1. Germline lookup yields CDR1 DFQATT and CDR2 SNEGSKA (reference sequence). This CDR3 has 15 residues. V was pared by 4 bases and J by 2 bases, with 6 bases of the junction left unmatched. The DNA for the CDR3 is TGCAGTGCTACTCCGAACAGGGGGCCCTACAATGAGCAGTTCTTC. As protein: CSATPNRGPYNEQFF.

This clonotype came up many times. V is TRBV5-1 and J is TRBJ2-4; TRBD1 matches at 7 bases. Germline lookup yields CDR1 SGHRS and CDR2 YFSETQ. The CDR3 loop spans 16 amino acids. V was clipped by 0 bases and J by 0 bases; unmatched bases: 3. CDR3 sequence reads: CASSLAPGGAKNIQYF. DNA for the CDR3: TGCGCCAGCAGCTTGGCCCCAGGGGGAGCCAAAAACATTCAGTACTTC.

This clonotype was picked up a small number of times. This chain joins TRBV12-3 or TRBV12-4 and TRBJ1-1, with D unclear. There are 12 residues in the CDR3. V dropped 5 bases and J dropped 5 bases, with 9 bases sitting between them. CDR3 in DNA: TGTGCCAGCAGTACATCGGAGACTGAAGCTTTCTTT. Translation gives CASSTSETEAFF.

This clonotype occurred a few times. The chain employs TRBV5-4 and TRBJ2-5, with TRBD1 matching 10 bases. The CDR3 has 15 amino acids. Trimming removed 2 bases from V and 6 bases from J; junction bases left unmatched: 7. Germline loops: CDR1 SGHNT, CDR2 YYREEE (reference sequence). CDR3 DNA sequence: TGTGCCAGCAGCTTTTCGACAGGGGGCATGAAGACCCAGTACTTC. Translating gives CASSFSTGGMKTQYF.

This clonotype has just a few counts. The chain couples TRBV20-1 to TRBJ2-3, with D hard to call. Trimming shortened V by 6 bases and J by 2 bases, and 21 bases separated the two germline ends. Germline CDR1 DFQATT, CDR2 SNEGSKA (reference sequence). The CDR3 totals 16 residues. The CDR3: CSAKEGWRQLTDTQYF. DNA of the CDR3: TGCAGTGCCAAAGAAGGTTGGCGTCAACTCACAGATACGCAGTATTTT.

This clonotype came up a few times. The rearrangement links TRBV5-1 to TRBJ2-3; TRBD2 agrees at 12 bases. Germline V lookup: CDR1 SGHRS, CDR2 YFSETQ. The CDR3 contains 16 residues. Trimming at V came to 4 bases and at J to 6 bases, leaving 9 bases not matched to a gene. The CDR3 DNA follows: TGCGCCAGCAGCCTGAGGGCTAGCGGGGGGGCCGATACGCAGTATTTT. Translation gives CASSLRASGGADTQYF.

This clonotype was found many times. The chain joins TRBV12-3 or TRBV12-4 to TRBJ2-2, with 9 bases aligning to TRBD2. CDR3 length: 16 amino acids. V lost 6 bases and J lost 2; bases outside the gene matches: 7. CDR3 DNA: TGTGCCAGCAGATTCGCGGGGGGGAGAAACACCGGGGAGCTGTTTTTT. Translated: CASRFAGGRNTGELFF.

V and J are TRBV15 and TRBJ2-3; D may be TRBD2 (6 bases). V was trimmed by 0 bases and J by 4 bases, leaving 11 bases between them. Germline loops: CDR1 LNHNV, CDR2 YYDKDF (reference sequence). The CDR3 is made up of 15 amino acids. The CDR3, as DNA: TGTGCCACCAGCAGAGATCCCAAGCGGGCAGATACGCAGTATTTT. Amino acid sequence: CATSRDPKRADTQYF.

This clonotype showed up just a few times. The rearrangement uses TRBV7-9 and TRBJ1-1; D not resolved. CDR1 and CDR2 (germline): SEHNR, FQNEAQ (reference sequence). Trimming cost V 5 bases and J 0 bases, with 13 bases left between them. The CDR3 is 15 amino acids. The CDR3 DNA reads as TGTGCCAGCAGCCTACCGACTACTTTGAACACTGAAGCTTTCTTT. This gives the protein CASSLPTTLNTEAFF.

The CDR3 spells CASSPRQTGDIKQTQYF. The CDR3 DNA sequence: TGTGCCAGCAGTCCACGACAGACTGGGGATATTAAGCAGACCCAGTACTTC. The chain combines TRBV27 with TRBJ2-5; perhaps TRBD1 as D (5 bases). Germline values: CDR1 MNHEY, CDR2 SMNVEV (reference sequence). The CDR3 contains 17 residues. Trimming removed 5 bases at V and 6 bases at J, with 25 bases between.

The CDR3 spells CASSLGVGGLQETQYF. The CDR3 DNA is TGCGCCAGCAGCTTGGGGGTAGGGGGCTTGCAAGAGACCCAGTACTTC. The rearrangement uses TRBV5-1 and TRBJ2-5, with 7 bases lining up with TRBD1. The CDR3 spans 16 residues. Germline V gives CDR1 SGHRS, CDR2 YFSETQ. The trim removed 0 bases at V and 2 bases at J, leaving 7 bases unmatched.

This chain uses TRBV7-9 with TRBJ1-4, with 7 nucleotides matching TRBD1. V lost 5 bases to trimming and J lost 8 bases; unmatched junction nucleotides: 11. The CDR3 has 15 amino acids. CDR1 and CDR2 (germline): SEHNR, FQNEAQ (reference sequence). The chain's CDR3 is CASSPATGSGEKLFF. In DNA form, the CDR3 reads TGTGCCAGCAGCCCAGCGACAGGGTCAGGAGAAAAACTGTTTTTT.

V is TRBV2 and J is TRBJ1-5, with a possible D match to TRBD1 (5 bases). Germline V gene lookup returns CDR1 SNHLY and CDR2 FYNNEI. The CDR3 extends over 12 amino acids. V lost 7 bases and J lost 2, with 6 bases in between. The DNA for the CDR3 is TGTGCCAGCAAAGGGGGCAATCAGCCCCAGCATTTT. Its translation is CASKGGNQPQHF. Supplemented by reference TRBV2 and TRBJ1-5, the full variable domain reads EPEVTQTPSHQVTQMGQEVILRCVPISNHLYFYWYRQILGQKVEFLVSFYNNEISEKSEIFDDQFSVERPDGSNFTLKIRSTKLEDSAMYFCASKGGNQPQHFGDGTRLSIL.

The CDR3 reads CASSRGYRETGELFF. CDR3 nucleotide sequence: TGTGCCAGCAGCCGAGGATACAGGGAAACCGGGGAGCTGTTTTTT. The chain carries TRBV14 and TRBJ2-2, with TRBD1 as a possible D gene (6 bases). Trimming removed 4 bases from V and 5 bases from J, with 14 bases in between. Per germline, CDR1 SGHDN and CDR2 FVKESK. The CDR3 is made up of 15 amino acids.

Ten or more counts support this clonotype. V gene TRBV25-1 combines with J gene TRBJ2-7, with no clear D. The CDR3 consists of 12 residues. Deletions cut 3 bases from V and 3 bases from J, with 6 bases between. Germline lookup yields CDR1 MGHDK and CDR2 SYGVNS. The CDR3 region is CASSDQHYEQYF. CDR3 bases: TGTGCCAGCAGTGACCAACACTACGAGCAGTACTTC.

This clonotype was seen a few times. The chain uses TRBV6-5 and TRBJ2-1; 8 nucleotides agree with TRBD2. Looked up from germline, CDR1 is MNHEY and CDR2 is SVGAGI. This CDR3 is 15 amino acids long. The V and J ends lost 0 bases and 3 bases, in that order; junction bases with no gene match: 1. The CDR3 sequence: CASSYSGTSYNEQFF. The CDR3 nucleotides read TGTGCCAGCAGTTACTCAGGGACTAGCTACAATGAGCAGTTCTTC.

This clonotype came up many times. The chain uses TRBV29-1 and TRBJ2-1; 15 bases fit TRBD2. Per the germline V gene, CDR1 is SQVTM and CDR2 is ANQGSEA. Losses at the gene ends were 6 bases for V and 15 bases for J; bases not matched to a gene: 12. The CDR3 covers 14 residues. This CDR3 reads CSVVPGLAGGARFF. The CDR3 DNA reads as TGCAGCGTGGTACCGGGACTAGCGGGGGGAGCGCGGTTCTTC.